This T cell receptor (beta chain) originates from a study of Ad26.COV2.S vaccination and SARS-CoV-2 variants. CDR1 is SGHNT and CDR2 is YYREEE in the germline V gene (reference sequence). There are 16 residues in the CDR3. V lost 9 bases, J lost 0 bases, and 19 bases lay in between. Treatment in this sample: over 15 received Ad26.COV2.S at low or high dose, single or two shots; 5 received placebo; per-sample allocation not given. Day 63 after the first vaccine or placebo injection was the time point for sampling. Here immunoSEQ multiplex PCR was the method, and the copy in TCRdb shows in-frame clones only, minus some. The table has hundreds of thousands of clones, roughly 90% seen once.

The source is a person between 18 and 65 years old who received the Ad26.COV2.S COVID-19 vaccine or a placebo. The V gene is TRBV5-4, the J gene TRBJ2-1; D is possibly TRBD2 (5 bases). The material was peripheral blood, obtained in a trial of Ad26.COV2.S vaccine versus placebo. DNA for the CDR3: TGTGCCACCGGGAATAGAGGGAGTGCCTCCTACAATGAGCAGTTCTTC. Amino acid sequence: CATGNRGSASYNEQFF.